This TCR beta chain was obtained from a study of vaccination and CD4 T cells after COVID-19. V was trimmed by 6 bases and J by 5 bases, leaving 15 bases between them. The germline V gene encodes CDR1 ENHRY and CDR2 SYGVKD. The CDR3 runs 14 residues. This clonotype was recorded a few times. Its antigen is unidentified. Researchers used the Oncomine TCR Beta short-read assay to sequence DNA from cultured CD4+ T cells. TCRdb independently ran MiXCR on the PCR reads; one entry per CDR3 protein. The table lists 7,500 to 9,500 distinct CDR3 sequences, 20% to 25% of them singletons. This sample's treatment: roughly 10-day PBMC culture with coronavirus spike peptide pools or control peptides (ViraFEST assay).

The genes are TRBV10-3 and TRBJ2-3, with D hard to call. The origin of this receptor is a human donor who had recovered from COVID-19. The sequences come from CD4+ T cells from blood, cultured in vitro, collected after SARS-CoV-2 vaccination. CDR3 sequence: CAIRGPQNGDTQYF. CDR3 bases: TGTGCCATCAGAGGACCACAAAACGGAGATACGCAGTATTTT.